This entry lists 4 T cell receptor beta chains sequenced from one sample in a study of blood T cell repertoires in COVID-19. The table came from immunoSEQ multiplex PCR; TCRdb's copy has only in-frame clones and leaves some out. The sample lists hundreds of thousands of clones, approximately 86% occurring once. Source material: peripheral blood. These receptors all stem from a man aged 18 to 30 with active or convalescent COVID-19.

The table lists this clone with a count of one. V usage is TRBV29-1 and J usage is TRBJ1-1, with TRBD1 matching 8 bases. J was trimmed by 5 bases and V by 2 bases; bases with no gene match: 7. This CDR3 is 14 amino acids long. Per the germline V gene, CDR1 is SQVTM and CDR2 is ANQGSEA. The CDR3 is CSVETGTGGTEAFF. DNA of the CDR3: TGCAGCGTTGAAACCGGGACAGGTGGAACTGAAGCTTTCTTT.

The chain couples TRBV7-9 to TRBJ1-3; TRBD1 might be the D (6 bases). V was pared by 1 base and J by 0 bases, with 10 bases between. The CDR3 contains 16 residues. Germline V CDR1 and CDR2: SEHNR, FQNEAQ (reference sequence). In nucleotides, the CDR3 is TGTGCCAGCAGCTTAGGACAGGAAAGCTCTGGAAACACCATATATTTT. It specifies CASSLGQESSGNTIYF. Full variable domain (remainder filled in from reference TRBV7-9 and TRBJ1-3): DTGVSQNPRHKITKRGQNVTFRCDPISEHNRLYWYRQTLGQGPEFLTYFQNEAQLEKSRLLSDRFSAERPKGSFSTLEIQRTEQGDSAMYLCASSLGQESSGNTIYFGEGSWLTVV.

This chain joins TRBV18 and TRBJ2-5, with 9 bases matching TRBD2. There are 13 residues in the CDR3. J lost 2 bases, V lost 8 bases, and 3 bases had no gene match. Germline CDR1 reads KGHSH; CDR2 reads LQKENI. The CDR3 DNA reads as TGTGCCAGCGTAGCGGGGGTACAAGAGACCCAGTACTTC. This encodes CASVAGVQETQYF.

The chain employs TRBV15 and TRBJ2-7, with D possibly being TRBD1 (6 bases). Germline CDR1 is LNHNV and CDR2 is YYDKDF (reference sequence). This CDR3 spans 14 amino acids. V lost 5 bases, J lost 6 bases, and 17 bases lay in between. The CDR3 here is CATSETNREGEQYF. The CDR3 DNA is TGTGCCACCAGCGAAACTAACAGGGAAGGCGAGCAGTACTTC.